This T cell receptor (beta chain) appears in the sequencing data of a study of cytomegalovirus exposure and HLA in healthy donors. Overall study results and limits: CMV serostatus was the only immune exposure information that was available.

Germline V gene sequence: CDR1 SGHRS, CDR2 YFSETQ. Germline trimming cut 1 base from V and 1 base from J; bases unmatched to any gene: 5. The CDR3 has 16 residues. The PCR employed 60 Vbeta primers together with 13 Jbeta primers. Produced via immunoSEQ multiplex PCR; TCRdb's table is partial and in-frame only. Among 180,000 or so clones listed, 60% to 85% were seen once. Of note for this clone: As yet, its antigen is unknown.

The V call is TRBV5-1, the J call TRBJ2-7; the match to TRBD1 covers 10 bases. What was sequenced was PBMCs. The receptor was isolated from a man younger than 35 in good health and CMV-seronegative. CDR3 region: CASSLIMGQGSYEQYF. CDR3 nucleotides: TGCGCCAGCAGCTTGATAATGGGACAGGGGTCCTACGAGCAGTACTTC.